This T cell receptor beta chain was identified during a study of cytomegalovirus exposure and HLA in healthy donors. Study context: An early release of data contained 75 million to 100 million unique TCRs, which came from HLA-typed donors.

Findings and caveats of the study: Associated with HLA alleles at 0.05 false discovery rate in a later analysis were over 15,000 TCR beta sequences. Earlier findings revealed that most TCR beta V segments proved productive either about 90% or about 30% of the time.

With 60 Vbeta and 13 Jbeta primers, the PCR was carried out. Per the original data handling: An analysis that came later counted tens of millions of unique TCR beta chains, around 12 million shared. Sequencing was performed with immunoSEQ multiplex PCR; in TCRdb, only in-frame clones are kept and a portion is missing. That table furnishes V, J and clone size, whereas the DNA furnished D and trimming. The table lists roughly 120,000 clones, 80% of them singletons. With V trimmed by 6 bases and J by 6 bases, 2 bases remained unmatched. The length of the CDR3 is 11 residues. Germline lookup yields CDR1 SNHLY and CDR2 FYNNEI. Comments on this clone: Its target is unknown.

This clonotype was sampled from a young man in good health and CMV-seronegative. Sequencing input: PBMCs. This chain connects TRBV2 to TRBJ2-7, with 7 bases aligning to TRBD2. The CDR3: CASSRTSEQYF. For the CDR3, the DNA is TGTGCCAGCAGCCGGACTAGCGAGCAGTACTTC.